Included here is one T cell receptor beta chain sequence, with context. The junction differs from germline at one of its ends, possibly a read error. The sample is drawn from a study of CD8+CD57+ T cells in acquired aplastic anemia. Germline lookup yields CDR1 SGHVS and CDR2 FQNEAQ. The CDR3 is made up of 14 amino acids. The use of genomic DNA as template underpinned the TCR beta VDJ and CDR3 profiling. TCRdb itself ran the reads through MiXCR, one entry per CDR3 protein. The data contain around 200,000 distinct CDR3 sequences, roughly half of them singletons. CD8+CD57+ cell expansion, shown by flow cytometry, had occurred in the patients selected for sequencing. With no exception, the patients had severe acquired aplastic anemia.

The chain recombines TRBV7-8 with TRBJ2-5; tentative D call: TRBD1 (6 bases). Sample: sorted CD4+, CD8+, or CD8+CD57+ T cells (not recorded which) from PBMCs. The receptor's source is a human donor with aplastic anemia. CDR3 nucleotides: TGTGCCAGCAGCTTCAGACAGGCTGGCGAGACCCAGCACTTC. As protein: CASSFRQAGETQHF. The whole variable domain, remainder taken from reference TRBV7-8 and TRBJ2-5, is GAGVSQSPRYKVAKRGQDVALRCDPISGHVSLFWYQQALGQGPEFLTYFQNEAQLDKSGLPSDRFFAERPEGSVSTLKIQRTQQEDSAVYLCASSFRQAGETQHFGPGTRLLVL.